This record looks at one TCR beta chain sequence and its context. No antigen is known for it. No quality values exist for individual bases; no much larger clone is one base distant. The data were produced on an Illumina NovaSeq 6000. TCRalpha and TCRbeta cDNA libraries were built by 5'RACE with constant-segment primers, adding sample barcodes and unique molecular identifiers. RNA was extracted from every sample with Trizol reagent. Libraries were amplified in two PCR steps, with a second sample barcode and Illumina TruSeq adapters added in the second step. The libraries were sequenced on an Illumina NovaSeq using 2 x 150 bp paired-end reads. As for how the authors treated the data: The reads were demultiplexed and collapsed into UMI-guided consensus sequences using migec v1.2.7. With mixcr v2.1.11, UMI consensuses were aligned to TRA and TRB V and J templates and assembled into clonotypes. A clonotype was counted as expanded or contracted only if both edgeR and NoisET called the change significant, with noise models trained on biological replicates. For edgeR calls, a false discovery rate-adjusted p below 0.01 and a log2 fold-change threshold of 1 were applied. As an exploratory analysis of dynamics, PCA with hierarchical clustering was applied to max-normalized trajectories of the 1000 most abundant clonotypes. Separately sequenced CD4+ and CD8+ repertoires were used to assign a CD4 or CD8 phenotype to each responding clone. The raw public reads went through TCRdb reprocessing: fastp at Q25, MiXCR clone calling, in-frame beta chains kept. Entries are consolidated by CDR3 protein sequence, retaining the most common genes and DNA. TCRdb, not the authors, supplied the V and J calls. This sample comprises 95,000 to 120,000 distinct CDR3 sequences, over 20% of them detected only once. In total, the top ten clones hold around 40% of the sample.

Relative to germline, V is 1 base shorter and J is 2 bases shorter, with 8 bases between their ends. The germline V gene (reference sequence) specifies SEHNR as CDR1 and FQNEAQ as CDR2. The CDR3 contains 15 residues, cysteine and phenylalanine counted. Only the CDR3 region is kept as DNA, spanning 45 bases read in frame from base 1. This record comes from a study of T-cell memory formation after mild COVID-19 (dated by TCRdb to the early 2020s). For the study in its entirety: TCR sequence clusters from the two donors were found to be largely donor specific. Two young, previously healthy adult volunteers, one female and one male, were included in the cohort. In a couple of donors, T-cell clones that expanded and contracted after mild COVID-19 were tracked by sequencing TCRalpha and TCRbeta repertoires over time. Points the paper makes about the study in general: The detection of some responding clones in pre-infection memory suggests that pre-existing cross-reactive memory T cells joined the SARS-CoV-2 response. Contracting CD4+ clones appeared mostly in the CM and EM memory subsets, whereas CD8+ clones were enriched in EMRA. Clones contracting from day 15 to 85 had balanced CD4/CD8 phenotypes, while a second wave expanding from day 15 to 37 was biased towards CD4+. SARS-CoV-2 specificity was not confirmed for the second-wave clones peaking on day 37. Only a couple of mild cases were covered by the study, and larger cohorts that include severe cases with pre-infection samples were considered necessary.

Ficoll-Paque density gradient centrifugation was the method used to isolate PBMCs. The chain employs TRBV7-9 and TRBJ2-2; the D region possibly corresponds to TRBD1 (5 bases align). This sequence originates from a young man who had mild COVID-19 (a few samples of this study predate the infection). The sample titles of this study are shuffled in the database, so cell type and time point are left out; the donor was told from shared clones. The sample consisted of PBMCs or a T cell subset sorted from them (not recorded which). The CDR3 protein: CASSLVDSNTGELFF. The DNA sequence reads TGTGCCAGCAGCTTAGTAGACAGTAACACCGGGGAGCTGTTTTTT.